Presented here are 18 T cell receptor beta chains from one specimen sequenced in a study of blood T cells in healthy people across ages. Then a second PCR, running roughly 7 to 11 cycles, was carried out with a sample-barcoded 5' primer and a J-beta primer mix. TCRdb recomputed calls from the 5' RACE reads with MiXCR, one row per CDR3 protein. The table lists 600,000 or so distinct CDR3 sequences, under 25% of them singletons. Sequenced input: blood. The receptors were sampled from a man aged 70-80 years in good health.

This rearrangement joins TRBV15 to TRBJ1-2, with D possibly TRBD1 on 5 matching bases. The V end lost 6 bases, the J end lost 2 bases, and 16 bases lay between the germline ends. The CDR3 is 15 amino acids. Germline V gene lookup returns CDR1 LNHNV and CDR2 YYDKDF (reference sequence). The DNA of the CDR3 is TGTGCCACCAGGAGGGGACTCCTGCTCAACTATGGCTACACCTTC. Translation gives CATRRGLLLNYGYTF.

This clonotype came up a few times. This sequence joins TRBV7-2 and TRBJ1-1, with a possible D match to TRBD1 (5 bases). The CDR3 is made up of 14 amino acids. Trimming left V 3 bases short and J 1 base short, with 9 bases between. The V gene's germline CDR1 is SGHTA and CDR2 FQGNSA. The CDR3 DNA is TGTGCCAGCAGCTTCGCCGGACAGAACACTGAAGCTTTCTTT. It encodes CASSFAGQNTEAFF.

This sequence joins TRBV5-1 and TRBJ2-3, with TRBD2 matching 10 bases. This CDR3 spans 16 amino acids. Germline loops: CDR1 SGHRS, CDR2 YFSETQ. The V segment lost 2 bases and the J segment 3 bases; nucleotides outside the gene matches: 6. For the CDR3, the DNA is TGCGCCAGCAGCTTCGACGCTAGCGGGAGAACAGATACGCAGTATTTT. Its translation is CASSFDASGRTDTQYF.

CDR3: CSVSGGTYEQYF. The CDR3 DNA sequence: TGCAGCGTTAGCGGGGGAACCTACGAGCAGTACTTC. V usage is TRBV29-1 and J usage is TRBJ2-7; 8 bases agree with TRBD2. This CDR3 contains 12 residues. Per germline, CDR1 SQVTM and CDR2 ANQGSEA. The J segment lost 2 bases and the V segment lost 5 bases, leaving 2 bases of the junction unmatched.

In regard to this clonotype: The conserved phenylalanine or tryptophan is not found at the CDR3 terminus, so this likely reflects a read error. The chain carries TRBV7-2 and TRBJ2-3; 10 bases agree with TRBD2. Looked up from germline, CDR1 is SGHTA and CDR2 is FQGNSA. This CDR3 spans 15 amino acids. The J segment lost 1 base and the V segment lost 5 bases, leaving 3 bases of the junction unmatched. The CDR3 region has the DNA TGTGCCAGCAGCCCCCTAGCGGGAGGCACAGATACGCAGTATCTT. This translates into CASSPLAGGTDTQYL.

This clonotype was counted between two and nine times. In nucleotides, the CDR3 is TGTGCCAGCAGCTTACGGATCTCTAGCAATCAGCCCCAGCATTTT. Encoded protein: CASSLRISSNQPQHF. J is TRBJ1-5 and V is TRBV7-2; D is ambiguous. Trimming took off 2 bases at V and 0 bases at J, with 8 bases between the two ends. This CDR3 comprises 15 residues. The V gene's germline CDR1 is SGHTA and CDR2 FQGNSA.

V usage is TRBV18 and J usage is TRBJ2-1; D not resolved. V lost 0 bases and J 0 bases, leaving 6 bases between the germline ends. This CDR3 has 15 residues. Germline V gene data show CDR1 as KGHSH and CDR2 as LQKENI. As DNA, the CDR3 is TGTGCCAGCTCACCACCGAGCAACTCCTACAATGAGCAGTTCTTC. This codes for CASSPPSNSYNEQFF.

As concerns this clonotype: At one end the junction does not follow the germline gene, possibly because of a read error. The J gene is TRBJ2-5, the V gene TRBV12-3 or TRBV12-4; a weak D match, TRBD2 (5 bases). CDR3 length equals 14 residues. Written as DNA, the CDR3 is TGTGCCAGCAGTTTGGGAGTTTACCAAGAGACCCACTACTTC. This translates into CASSLGVYQETHYF.

The sample holds many counts of this clonotype. The chain links TRBV4-3 to TRBJ2-3; 11 positions match TRBD2. In germline, CDR1 is LGHNA, CDR2 YSLEER. The CDR3 is 19 amino acids. V trimming: 0 bases; J trimming: 7 bases; junction bases outside the gene matches: 15. CDR3 nucleotides: TGCGCCAGCAGCCAAGATATAAACCTTCCTAGCGGGAGGTTGAATACGCAGTATTTT. Translating gives CASSQDINLPSGRLNTQYF.

This clonotype was picked up a small number of times. The genes are TRBV29-1 and TRBJ2-1; 7 bases match TRBD1. CDR3 length: 11 residues. The germline CDR1 and CDR2 sequences are SQVTM and ANQGSEA. Trimming removed 6 bases from V and 8 bases from J; junction bases left unmatched: 4. The DNA of the CDR3 is TGCAGCGTCGCACAGGGGTATGAGCAGTTCTTC. It specifies CSVAQGYEQFF.

Here the CDR3 reads CSALEHEQYF. The CDR3 DNA is TGCAGCGCCTTGGAACACGAGCAGTACTTC. The V call is TRBV29-1, the J call TRBJ2-7; D unresolved. CDR3 length: 10 residues. Germline loops: CDR1 SQVTM, CDR2 ANQGSEA. V shed 7 bases and J shed 5 bases, with 9 bases lying between them.

A few counts support this clonotype. V and J are TRBV11-2 and TRBJ2-7; 8 bases map to TRBD2. Germline V gene data show CDR1 as SGHAT and CDR2 as FQNNGV. With 3 bases clipped from V and 5 bases from J, the junction kept 3 bases outside the gene matches. This CDR3 is built from 13 residues. The CDR3 nucleotides are TGTGCCAGCAGCTTTCAAGCGGGAGACGAGCAGTACTTC. Amino acids: CASSFQAGDEQYF.

V and J are TRBV5-1 and TRBJ2-7; D not resolved. With 3 bases removed from V and 2 bases from J, the gap between germline ends came to 9 bases. The CDR3 sequence is 13 residues long. Germline lookup yields CDR1 SGHRS and CDR2 YFSETQ. In DNA, the CDR3 is TGCGCCAGCAGCTGGCAGGAAACCTACGAGCAGTACTTC. It specifies CASSWQETYEQYF.

The V call is TRBV5-1, the J call TRBJ2-5, with TRBD2 matching over 7 bases. The CDR3 is 15 residues long. CDR1 is SGHRS and CDR2 is YFSETQ in the germline V gene. V lost 6 bases to trimming and J lost 1 base; unmatched junction nucleotides: 9. CDR3 region: CASTLPTSAQETQYF. The DNA for the CDR3 is TGCGCCAGCACCCTCCCTACTAGCGCCCAAGAGACCCAGTACTTC.

In DNA form, the CDR3 reads TGTGCCAGCTCACTTGGGGACCTTGGCTACACCTTC. Protein product: CASSLGDLGYTF. The chain couples TRBV18 to TRBJ1-2, with D possibly matching TRBD1 (5 bases). CDR3 length: 12 amino acids. The germline V and J ends were trimmed by 4 bases and 7 bases, with 10 bases remaining between them. CDR1 and CDR2 from the germline V gene are KGHSH and LQKENI.

This clonotype was observed at least ten times. V is TRBV27 and J is TRBJ2-7; D is undetermined. This CDR3 comprises 13 residues. Trimming removed 7 bases at V and 5 bases at J, with 15 bases between. CDR1 MNHEY and CDR2 SMNVEV come from the germline V gene (reference sequence). CDR3 coding DNA: TGTGCCAGCAAGCCCCTAAGGACCCACGAGCAGTACTTC. Translating it yields CASKPLRTHEQYF.

This clonotype was observed many times. The gene calls are TRBV2 and TRBJ2-7; unclear D gene. V shed 4 bases and J shed 2 bases, with 9 bases lying between them. Germline V gene data show CDR1 as SNHLY and CDR2 as FYNNEI. The CDR3 totals 13 residues. CDR3 loop: CASSGDSTYEQYF. CDR3 nucleotide sequence: TGTGCCAGCAGTGGGGATAGTACCTACGAGCAGTACTTC.

This clonotype turned up a few times. The V and J genes are TRBV9 and TRBJ1-3, with D unresolved. V shed 5 bases and J shed 0 bases, with 6 bases lying between them. The CDR3 consists of 13 residues. Germline V gene data show CDR1 as SGDLS and CDR2 as YYNGEE. CDR3 protein: CASRESSGNTIYF. In nucleotides, the CDR3 is TGTGCCAGCAGGGAGAGCTCTGGAAACACCATATATTTT.